The 32 T cell receptor beta chains in this list originate from one sample, sequenced in a study of T-cell reconstitution after alpha-beta-depleted transplantation in children. For TCRbeta, the library was prepared with unique molecular identifiers. From the PCR reads, TCRdb called clonotypes with MiXCR, one entry per CDR3 protein. The sample gives a few hundred thousand distinct CDR3 sequences, 10% to 15% of which show up once; over 2% is in the top ten. This specimen consisted of PBMCs, mostly from graft donor cells, obtained 360 days after TCRalphabeta/CD19-depleted stem cell transplant. The receptors here all came from a male patient between 5 and 17 years old who had a stem cell transplant for acute myeloid leukemia, so the T cells may come from the graft donor.

J is TRBJ2-3 and V is TRBV7-3; 10 positions agree with TRBD2. V was pared by 1 base and J by 4 bases, with 2 bases of the junction left unmatched. Germline V gives CDR1 SGHTA, CDR2 FQGTGA. The CDR3 runs 15 residues. The CDR3 reads CASSLNLAGADTQYF. CDR3 coding DNA: TGTGCCAGCAGCTTAAACCTAGCGGGAGCAGATACGCAGTATTTT.

This clonotype showed up just a few times. The V call is TRBV3-1, the J call TRBJ2-1, with D uncertain. Trimming took off 1 base at V and 7 bases at J, with 11 bases between the two ends. CDR3 length equals 14 residues. Germline CDR1 LGHDT, CDR2 YNNKEL (reference sequence). For the CDR3, the DNA is TGTGCCAGCAGCCAAGTCACTGAAGGTAATGAGCAGTTCTTC. Translated: CASSQVTEGNEQFF.

This clonotype was detected ten times or more. The V call is TRBV2, the J call TRBJ2-1; tentative D call: TRBD1 (5 bases). Trimming took off 11 bases at V and 4 bases at J, with 21 bases between the two ends. The CDR3 totals 15 residues. CDR1 SNHLY and CDR2 FYNNEI come from the germline V gene. CDR3 region: CAATGRGRPYNEQFF. The CDR3, as DNA: TGTGCCGCAACAGGACGTGGGCGGCCATACAATGAGCAGTTCTTC.

The chain carries TRBV5-1 and TRBJ2-2; perhaps TRBD2 as D (8 bases). Germline CDR1 SGHRS, CDR2 YFSETQ. Between the trimmed V and J ends, which lost 4 bases and 4 bases, there was a span of 41 bases. This CDR3 has 24 amino acids. The CDR3 reads CASSLPWTGRWFWAAGVATGELFF. In DNA form, the CDR3 reads TGCGCCAGCAGCCTTCCCTGGACAGGACGCTGGTTTTGGGCAGCGGGAGTTGCCACCGGGGAGCTGTTTTTT.

About this clonotype itself: The junction differs from germline at one of its ends, possibly a read error. The genes are TRBV6-2 or TRBV6-3 and TRBJ2-7; possibly TRBD2 for D (6 bases). Germline loops: CDR1 MNHEY, CDR2 SVGEGT. CDR3 length: 13 residues. The CDR3 region has the DNA TGTGCCAGCAGTTATGCCCGTTGGGGGGTTCTAAACTTC. Translated, it gives CASSYARWGVLNF.

This clonotype was found a few times. The chain uses TRBV13 and TRBJ1-2; the match to TRBD1 covers 10 bases. The CDR3 runs to 14 residues. V was pared by 9 bases and J by 2 bases, with 6 bases of the junction left unmatched. The germline CDR1 and CDR2 sequences are PRHDT and FYEKMQ (reference sequence). CDR3 DNA sequence: TGTGCCAGTAATGAGGGACAGGGGAACTATGGCTACACCTTC. Residues: CASNEGQGNYGYTF.

This clonotype came up a few times. This sequence joins TRBV6-2 or TRBV6-3 and TRBJ2-5; tentatively, D is TRBD2 (7 bases). This CDR3 comprises 12 residues. Germline V gives CDR1 MNHEY, CDR2 SVGEGT. Trimming pared 8 bases from V and 4 bases from J, leaving 11 bases between. CDR3 loop: CASHRGGETQYF. For the CDR3, the DNA is TGTGCCAGCCATAGGGGGGGAGAGACCCAGTACTTC.

This clonotype was observed a handful of times. The chain carries TRBV7-6 and TRBJ2-2; TRBD2 agrees at 10 bases. The germline V gene has CDR1 SGHVS and CDR2 FNYEAQ. V was clipped by 8 bases and J by 3 bases; unmatched bases: 12. This CDR3 region has 17 residues. The DNA of the CDR3 is TGTGCCAGCCCTCGAGGGCTAGCGGGAGAGGACACCGGGGAGCTGTTTTTT. It encodes CASPRGLAGEDTGELFF.

This clonotype was recorded a few times. This chain uses TRBV29-1 with TRBJ2-5; 9 bases are a match to TRBD2. This CDR3 comprises 15 residues. Germline V CDR1 and CDR2: SQVTM, ANQGSEA. The junction had 8 bases not matched to a gene; V was cut back by 4 bases and J by 2 bases. This CDR3 is CSVANRLAVQETQYF. The CDR3 nucleotides read TGCAGCGTTGCTAACCGACTAGCGGTTCAAGAGACCCAGTACTTC. The variable domain in full, with the rest retrieved from reference TRBV29-1 and TRBJ2-5, is SAVISQKPSRDICQRGTSLTIQCQVDSQVTMMFWYRQQPGQSLTLIATANQGSEATYESGFVIDKFPISRPNLTFSTLTVSNMSPEDSSIYLCSVANRLAVQETQYFGPGTRLLVL.

The chain employs TRBV24-1 and TRBJ2-6, with D unresolved. The CDR3 length is 13 residues. In germline, CDR1 is KGHDR, CDR2 SFDVKD. Trimming took off 11 bases at V and 0 bases at J, with 7 bases between the two ends. For the CDR3, the DNA is TGTGCCAAGGTGCGCTCTGGGGCCAACGTCCTGACTTTC. This encodes CAKVRSGANVLTF.

This clonotype was found a few times. The V call is TRBV29-1, the J call TRBJ2-7, with D perhaps assigned TRBD1 or TRBD2 (6 bases each). Germline assignment: CDR1 SQVTM and CDR2 ANQGSEA. The CDR3 contains 14 residues. V lost 7 bases and J lost 0, with 16 bases in between. CDR3 amino acids: CSAHLADSSYEQYF. DNA for the CDR3: TGCAGCGCCCACTTAGCGGACAGCTCCTACGAGCAGTACTTC.

V is TRBV7-2 and J is TRBJ2-7; 10 nucleotides align to TRBD2. CDR3 length: 15 amino acids. CDR1 and CDR2 (germline): SGHTA, FQGNSA. V dropped 1 base and J dropped 5; count of bases not matched to a gene: 5. CDR3 sequence reads: CASSLDPLAGNEQYF. Written as DNA, the CDR3 is TGTGCCAGCAGCTTAGACCCACTAGCGGGAAACGAGCAGTACTTC.

This chain links TRBV5-5 with TRBJ2-2; perhaps TRBD1 as D (6 bases). Germline V gene sequence: CDR1 SGHKS, CDR2 YYEKEE (reference sequence). Between the trimmed V and J ends, which lost 4 bases and 6 bases, there was a span of 13 bases. The CDR3 contains 14 residues. CDR3 in DNA: TGTGCCAGCAGCCCCAGGGGCAATTCCGGGGAGCTGTTTTTT. It specifies CASSPRGNSGELFF.

The rearrangement joins TRBV28 to TRBJ2-7; D gene uncertain. The ends were cut back, 6 bases at V and 4 bases at J, with 10 bases in the middle. Germline CDR1 and CDR2: MDHEN and SYDVKM. The CDR3 sequence is 12 residues long. CDR3 sequence (DNA): TGTGCCAGCAGGGAAGGACCTTACGAGCAGTACTTC. Its protein is CASREGPYEQYF.

This clonotype appeared many times. This chain connects TRBV6-2 or TRBV6-3 to TRBJ1-1; no definite D call. CDR3 length equals 14 residues. V was cut by 0 bases and J by 6 bases, with 11 bases left in between. CDR1 is MNHEY and CDR2 is SVGEGT in the germline V gene. The CDR3 reads CASSYSTDPAEAFF. The CDR3 nucleotides read TGTGCCAGCAGTTACTCGACGGACCCCGCTGAAGCTTTCTTT.

This clonotype came up many times. The J gene is TRBJ2-7, the V gene TRBV20-1; TRBD2 agrees at 8 bases. V was clipped by 0 bases and J by 2 bases; unmatched bases: 6. The CDR3 contains 15 residues. Germline CDR1 DFQATT, CDR2 SNEGSKA (reference sequence). CDR3 DNA: TGCAGTGCTAGAGATCCCGGGACTAGTACCTACGAGCAGTACTTC. Translation: CSARDPGTSTYEQYF.

The chain has TRBV24-1 and TRBJ2-3, with D possibly being TRBD1 (6 bases). The CDR3 extends over 15 amino acids. Deletions cut 1 base from V and 3 bases from J, with 10 bases between. The germline gives CDR1 KGHDR, CDR2 SFDVKD. The DNA for the CDR3 is TGTGCCACCAGTGATTTTGGGGGCGAGACAGATACGCAGTATTTT. Amino acid sequence: CATSDFGGETDTQYF.

This clonotype was detected ten times or more. This chain connects TRBV28 to TRBJ2-1; perhaps TRBD1 as D (5 bases). CDR3 length equals 17 residues. Germline V gives CDR1 MDHEN, CDR2 SYDVKM. Trimming took off 0 bases at V and 5 bases at J, with 17 bases between the two ends. In DNA form, the CDR3 reads TGTGCCAGCAGTTTATGGGTCGGGCAGGGTGTCCACAATGAGCAGTTCTTC. The encoded protein is CASSLWVGQGVHNEQFF. The full variable domain, its missing parts supplied by reference TRBV28 and TRBJ2-1, is DVKVTQSSRYLVKRTGEKVFLECVQDMDHENMFWYRQDPGLGLRLIYFSYDVKMKEKGDIPEGYSVSREKKERFSLILESASTNQTSMYLCASSLWVGQGVHNEQFFGPGTRLTVL.

This clonotype was seen more than once but under ten times. The chain recombines TRBV18 with TRBJ2-1; D is unclear. V was trimmed by 0 bases and J by 2 bases, leaving 11 bases between them. Germline CDR1 is KGHSH and CDR2 is LQKENI. The CDR3 is 16 amino acids. The CDR3, as DNA: TGTGCCAGCTCACCACCGTCCACTTTAACCTACAATGAGCAGTTCTTC. This codes for CASSPPSTLTYNEQFF.

Only a few counts were recorded for this clonotype. V gene TRBV6-5 combines with J gene TRBJ2-5; D is ambiguous. Germline assignment: CDR1 MNHEY and CDR2 SVGAGI. V lost 0 bases, J lost 4 bases, and 12 bases lay in between. CDR3 length: 15 residues. CDR3 loop: CASSYSGSSGETQYF. DNA for the CDR3: TGTGCCAGCAGTTACTCGGGGTCATCGGGAGAGACCCAGTACTTC.

Many counts were recorded for this clonotype. The chain has TRBV15 and TRBJ2-2; no clear D. CDR1 LNHNV and CDR2 YYDKDF come from the germline V gene (reference sequence). Trimming removed 0 bases at V and 4 bases at J, with 12 bases between. CDR3 length equals 16 residues. The CDR3 DNA follows: TGTGCCACCAGCAGAGAGAACGTAGATCCCACCGGGGAGCTGTTTTTT. It codes for CATSRENVDPTGELFF.

In its sample, this clonotype was seen many times. V and J are TRBV29-1 and TRBJ2-7; 8 nucleotides agree with TRBD1. Germline-derived CDR1 and CDR2 are SQVTM and ANQGSEA. Trimming cost V 4 bases and J 9 bases; bases outside gene matches: 11. This CDR3 has 13 residues. DNA of the CDR3: TGCAGCGTTGTGAACAGGGGGAGTTCTGGGCAGTACTTC. Its protein is CSVVNRGSSGQYF.

This chain links TRBV20-1 with TRBJ2-5; 8 bases line up with TRBD2. CDR1 is DFQATT, CDR2 SNEGSKA, per germline (reference sequence). This CDR3 is built from 16 residues. The V gene end was trimmed by 3 bases and the J gene end by 1 base; junction bases not matched to a gene: 10. CDR3 sequence: CSASKSTSARQETQYF. CDR3 bases: TGCAGTGCTAGTAAGTCGACTAGCGCCCGCCAAGAGACCCAGTACTTC.

In this sample, this clonotype turned up many times. The chain is built from TRBV29-1 and TRBJ2-5; D may match TRBD1 or TRBD2 (5 bases each). V was trimmed by 6 bases and J by 5 bases, leaving 16 bases between them. There are 13 residues in the CDR3. CDR1 is SQVTM and CDR2 is ANQGSEA in the germline V gene. CDR3 in amino acids: CSVPGLGEETQYF. For the CDR3, the DNA is TGCAGCGTCCCCGGACTGGGGGAGGAGACCCAGTACTTC.

The rearrangement uses TRBV5-1 and TRBJ2-1, with a weak D call TRBD2 (6 bases). Trimming took off 1 base at V and 5 bases at J, with 16 bases between the two ends. Germline lookup yields CDR1 SGHRS and CDR2 YFSETQ. The CDR3 spans 16 residues. The CDR3 protein is CASSLKALAKNNEQFF. The CDR3 DNA sequence: TGCGCCAGCAGCTTGAAGGCTCTAGCGAAAAACAATGAGCAGTTCTTC.

The table lists this clonotype with a few counts. This chain uses TRBV6-1 with TRBJ2-1, with D perhaps TRBD2 (6 bases). Germline V CDR1 and CDR2: MNHNS, SASEGT. The CDR3 is 14 residues long. V lost 6 bases and J lost 10, with 19 bases in between. The CDR3 coding sequence is TGTGCCAGCAGGCGGGAACAGGTGAACCGGGAGCAGTTCTTC. Encoded protein: CASRREQVNREQFF.

This clonotype was detected only a few times. The V and J genes are TRBV5-7 and TRBJ2-7; 11 nucleotides match TRBD1. TRBV5-7 falls under the ORF class, with uncertain function. The CDR3 length is 14 residues. V was pared by 5 bases and J by 2 bases, with 3 bases of the junction left unmatched. The chain's CDR3 is CASRRTGGPYEQYF. The CDR3 coding sequence is TGTGCCAGCAGACGGACAGGGGGCCCCTACGAGCAGTACTTC.

This clonotype showed up just once. The chain uses TRBV29-1 and TRBJ2-7; D remains ambiguous. Germline V gene data show CDR1 as SQVTM and CDR2 as ANQGSEA. V lost 3 bases and J 6 bases, leaving 15 bases between the germline ends. CDR3 length: 13 residues. The CDR3 DNA sequence: TGCAGCGTTGAGAAGTCCGGGCCTGGCGAGCAGTACTTC. It translates to CSVEKSGPGEQYF.

This clonotype was counted a few times. The V and J genes are TRBV3-1 and TRBJ1-3; TRBD1 might be the D (6 bases). CDR3 length: 17 residues. CDR1 is LGHDT, CDR2 YNNKEL, per germline (reference sequence). The V and J ends lost 0 bases and 0 bases respectively, with 12 bases between them. CDR3 region: CASSQEGHGNSGNTIYF. In DNA form, the CDR3 reads TGTGCCAGCAGCCAAGAGGGACACGGAAACTCTGGAAACACCATATATTTT. Combining the CDR3 with reference TRBV3-1 and TRBJ1-3 gives the whole variable domain DTAVSQTPKYLVTQMGNDKSIKCEQNLGHDTMYWYKQDSKKFLKIMFSYNNKELIINETVPNRFSPKSPDKAHLNLHINSLELGDSAVYFCASSQEGHGNSGNTIYFGEGSWLTVV.

This chain connects TRBV28 to TRBJ2-1, with D unclear. CDR3 length: 14 residues. V lost 8 bases and J lost 10, with 21 bases in between. Germline V CDR1 and CDR2: MDHEN, SYDVKM. The chain's CDR3 is CASVSPAKRWEQFF. The CDR3 DNA is TGTGCCAGCGTATCCCCAGCAAAACGGTGGGAGCAGTTCTTC.

This clonotype was observed many times. This chain connects TRBV28 to TRBJ1-2; possibly TRBD1 for D (5 bases). Trimming removed 5 bases from V and 5 bases from J, with 12 bases in between. This CDR3 is 13 amino acids long. Per the germline V gene, CDR1 is MDHEN and CDR2 is SYDVKM. The DNA for the CDR3 is TGTGCCAGCAGTGTTCGGGGCGGGTATGGCTACACCTTC. Translating it yields CASSVRGGYGYTF.

The rearrangement uses TRBV23-1 and TRBJ2-5, with D hard to call. TRBV23-1 counts as an open reading frame of uncertain function. V was pared by 11 bases and J by 3 bases, with 4 bases between. This CDR3 has 9 amino acids. The CDR3 spells CAREETQYF. CDR3 bases: TGCGCCCGCGAAGAGACCCAGTACTTC.